This is a list of T cell receptor beta chains from one sample in a study of beta chain features in type 1 diabetes. Using immunoSEQ multiplex PCR, the repertoire was profiled, and TCRdb retains in-frame clones only, with some absent. The sample lists hundreds of thousands of clones; roughly 12% were seen once. The specimen was naive CD4+ T cells from blood. These TCRs come from a man between 18 and 35 years old with type 1 diabetes. Each CDR3 is given with its conserved first and last residue. The D gene is left open where the match is weak. Expanded clones are given a class, and other clones once, few, many or no size at all.

>TRBJ2-3|NA|few|TRBV5-6
CASSLAPGNTDTQYF
TGTGCCAGCAGCTTGGCCCCAGGGAACACAGATACGCAGTATTTT
>TRBJ1-1|TRBD1|NA|TRBV6-6
CASSYRTGQDTEAFF
TGTGCCAGCAGTTACCGGACAGGTCAGGACACTGAAGCTTTCTTT
>TRBJ1-1|NA|few|TRBV13
CASSLWGRAFF
TGTGCCAGCAGCTTGTGGGGGAGAGCTTTCTTT
>TRBJ2-3|TRBD2|NA|TRBV13
CASSNPGLAGADTQYF
TGTGCCAGCAGCAACCCGGGACTAGCGGGGGCTGATACGCAGTATTTT
>TRBJ1-1|NA|NA|TRBV13
CATQQGKVRTEAFF
TGTGCCACGCAACAGGGAAAGGTTAGAACTGAAGCTTTCTTT
>TRBJ2-1|TRBD2|few|TRBV12-5
CASGPRLAGITGNEQFF
TGTGCTAGTGGCCCCCGACTAGCGGGGATAACAGGGAATGAGCAGTTCTTC
>TRBJ1-1|NA|few|TRBV2
CASRVQLMNTEAFF
TGTGCCAGCAGAGTTCAGCTTATGAACACTGAAGCTTTCTTT
>TRBJ1-6|NA|few|TRBV7-9
CASSLGQDYNSPLHF
TGTGCCAGCAGCTTAGGACAGGACTATAATTCACCCCTCCACTTT
>TRBJ2-1|NA|few|TRBV5-4
CASSSTDNEQFF
TGTGCCAGCAGCTCCACAGACAATGAGCAGTTCTTC
>TRBJ2-1|NA|NA|TRBV7-2
CASSLAAGSSYNEQFF
TGTGCCAGCAGCTTAGCCGCTGGCAGCTCCTACAATGAGCAGTTCTTC
>TRBJ2-2|TRBD1|NA|TRBV4-1
CASSLGQGVVTGELFF
TGCGCCAGCAGCCTCGGACAGGGGGTCGTCACCGGGGAGCTGTTTTTT
>TRBJ1-2|NA|NA|TRBV21-1
CASTEIYGYTF
TGTGCCAGCACCGAAATCTATGGCTACACCTTC
>TRBJ1-1|NA|few|TRBV6-1
CASSEEWGGNFQIGAFF
TGTGCCAGCAGTGAAGAGTGGGGGGGAAACTTTCAGATCGGAGCTTTCTTT
>TRBJ2-7|NA|few|TRBV29-1
CSASTRTGPYEQYF
TGCAGCGCTTCCACGCGGACGGGCCCCTACGAGCAGTACTTC
>TRBJ1-1|TRBD1|NA|TRBV25-1
CASSEIGQGLLTEAFF
TGTGCCAGCAGTGAAATCGGACAGGGCCTATTGACTGAAGCTTTCTTT
>TRBJ2-7|NA|few|TRBV18
CASSPRTEYYEQYF
TGTGCCAGCTCACCCAGGACCGAGTACTACGAGCAGTACTTC
>TRBJ1-5|NA|few|TRBV19
CASSTAEGYQPQHF
TGTGCCAGTAGTACCGCGGAGGGGTATCAGCCCCAGCATTTT
>TRBJ2-2|NA|few|TRBV7-7
CASSLAGGANTGELFF
TGTGCTAGCAGCTTAGCCGGCGGGGCGAACACCGGGGAGCTGTTTTTT
>TRBJ2-6|NA|NA|TRBV2
CASHFGTAGANVLTF
TGTGCCAGCCATTTTGGGACGGCTGGGGCCAACGTCCTGACTTTC
>TRBJ1-2|NA|few|TRBV7-9
CASSLRGGYTF
TGTGCCAGCAGCTTACGAGGGGGCTACACCTTC
>TRBJ2-5|TRBD2|NA|TRBV28
CASSTWTSGAAGQETQYF
TGTGCCAGCAGCACCTGGACTAGCGGGGCTGCAGGGCAAGAGACCCAGTACTTC
>TRBJ2-5|TRBD2|few|TRBV7-3
CASSVGLAGVETQYF
TGTGCCAGCAGCGTGGGACTAGCGGGGGTAGAGACCCAGTACTTC
>TRBJ2-1|TRBD2|NA|TRBV11-1
CASSLFLAGNEQFF
TGTGCCAGCAGCTTATTTCTAGCGGGGAATGAGCAGTTCTTC
>TRBJ2-1|TRBD2|few|TRBV6-5
CATTLTSGGINEQFF
TGTGCCACCACCCTAACTAGCGGGGGGATCAATGAGCAGTTCTTC
>TRBJ2-6|NA|few|TRBV30
CAWLGRGGGANVLTF
TGTGCCTGGTTAGGTCGGGGCGGCGGGGCCAACGTCCTGACTTTC
>TRBJ2-3|NA|few|TRBV27
CASSPARGGGTDTQYF
TGTGCCAGCAGTCCCGCCAGAGGCGGGGGCACAGATACGCAGTATTTT
>TRBJ1-5|NA|few|TRBV28
CASSPNVWGADQPQHF
TGTGCCAGCAGTCCTAATGTCTGGGGGGCTGATCAGCCCCAGCATTTT
>TRBJ1-5|NA|few|TRBV18
CASSPDGNQPQHF
TGTGCCAGCTCACCGGACGGCAATCAGCCCCAGCATTTT
>TRBJ2-5|NA|few|TRBV6-1
CATGTEQETQYF
TGTGCCACCGGGACGGAACAAGAGACCCAGTACTTC
>TRBJ2-1|NA|few|TRBV4-1
CASSQARERAYNEQFF
TGCGCCAGCAGCCAAGCCCGTGAGAGGGCCTACAATGAGCAGTTCTTC
>TRBJ2-2|TRBD1|few|TRBV7-2
CASSPGTGHTGELFF
TGTGCCAGCAGCCCAGGGACAGGGCATACCGGGGAGCTGTTTTTT
>TRBJ1-5|NA|NA|TRBV2
CASGWVENQPQHF
TGTGCCAGCGGATGGGTGGAGAATCAGCCCCAGCATTTT
>TRBJ2-5|NA|few|TRBV2
CASSDGETQYF
TGTGCCAGCAGTGATGGCGAGACCCAGTACTTC
>TRBJ2-7|TRBD2|few|TRBV28
CASSGEGGEQYF
TGTGCCAGCAGTGGGGAGGGAGGCGAGCAGTACTTC
>TRBJ2-7|NA|few|TRBV18
CASSEGINYEQYF
TGTGCCAGCTCAGAAGGGATAAACTACGAGCAGTACTTC
>TRBJ1-5|NA|few|TRBV19
CASRLLGDQPQHF
TGTGCCAGTAGATTGCTTGGGGATCAGCCCCAGCATTTT
>TRBJ2-7|NA|few|TRBV2
CASSWSGTYEQYF
TGTGCCAGCAGTTGGTCAGGGACCTACGAGCAGTACTTC
>TRBJ1-1|NA|NA|TRBV19
CASSIEGSEAFF
TGTGCCAGTAGTATAGAGGGATCTGAAGCTTTCTTT
>TRBJ2-7|NA|few|TRBV29-1
CSVEDPEGGGEQYF
TGCAGCGTTGAAGATCCGGAGGGGGGAGGCGAGCAGTACTTC
>TRBJ2-7|NA|few|TRBV10-3
CAISESGGLRNEQYF
TGTGCCATCAGTGAGTCTGGGGGGCTGCGAAACGAGCAGTACTTC
>TRBJ1-1|NA|NA|TRBV30
CAWSVAGTEAFF
TGTGCCTGGAGTGTAGCGGGCACTGAAGCTTTCTTT
>TRBJ1-6|TRBD1|few|TRBV28
CASSLGQGLGSPLHF
TGTGCCAGCAGTTTAGGACAGGGGCTCGGTTCACCCCTCCACTTT
>TRBJ2-3|NA|few|TRBV11-2
CASSSGQPNTQYF
TGTGCCAGCAGCTCCGGACAACCCAATACGCAGTATTTT
>TRBJ1-2|NA|NA|TRBV6-5
CASSYSYRDYGYTF
TGTGCCAGCAGTTACTCGTACAGGGACTATGGCTACACCTTC
>TRBJ2-1|TRBD1|NA|TRBV9
CASSSRQGFSYNEQFF
TGTGCCAGCAGCTCTCGACAGGGATTCTCCTACAATGAGCAGTTCTTC
>TRBJ2-1|TRBD2|NA|TRBV5-1
CASSSGLAENEQFF
TGCGCCAGCAGCTCGGGACTAGCTGAAAATGAGCAGTTCTTC
>TRBJ2-1|NA|few|TRBV21-1
CASSRPEVAYNEQFF
TGTGCCAGCAGCAGACCCGAAGTGGCCTACAATGAGCAGTTCTTC
>TRBJ2-3|TRBD2|NA|TRBV7-2
CASSLRGAAGVSDTQYF
TGTGCCAGCAGCTTACGAGGGGCGGCGGGGGTTTCAGATACGCAGTATTTT
>TRBJ2-3|TRBD2|few|TRBV2
CASTPSGGVTDTQYF
TGTGCCAGCACCCCTAGCGGGGGGGTAACAGATACGCAGTATTTT
>TRBJ1-6|TRBD1|NA|TRBV7-9
CASSTPGQSNSPLHF
TGTGCCAGCAGCACCCCGGGACAGAGTAATTCACCCCTCCACTTT
>TRBJ2-7|TRBD1|NA|TRBV6-1
CASSGTGGPYEQYF
TGTGCCAGCAGTGGGACAGGGGGGCCCTACGAGCAGTACTTC
>TRBJ2-5|TRBD1|few|TRBV10-3
CAIRTGLGETQYF
TGTGCCATCAGGACAGGGTTAGGAGAGACCCAGTACTTC
>TRBJ2-5|NA|NA|TRBV7-8
CASTTRRGSEETQYF
TGTGCCAGCACTACAAGACGGGGATCGGAAGAGACCCAGTACTTC
>TRBJ1-2|TRBD1|NA|TRBV28
CATLHRDRAIYTF
TGTGCCACCTTACACCGGGACAGGGCTATTTACACCTTC
>TRBJ1-1|NA|few|TRBV5-1
CASRPLQGTEAFF
TGCGCCAGCAGGCCCCTACAGGGCACTGAAGCTTTCTTT
>TRBJ2-1|NA|NA|TRBV18
CASSPLGTFEQFF
TGTGCCAGCTCACCCCTCGGGACATTTGAGCAGTTCTTC
>TRBJ2-2|TRBD1|few|TRBV9
CASSPRQGITGELFF
TGTGCCAGCAGCCCTCGACAGGGGATCACCGGGGAGCTGTTTTTT
>TRBJ1-1|TRBD1|few|TRBV25-1
CASSLRDRDSTEAFF
TGTGCCAGCAGTCTCCGGGACAGGGACAGCACTGAAGCTTTCTTT
>TRBJ2-7|NA|NA|TRBV7-2
CASSLAGSYEQYF
TGTGCCAGCAGCTTAGCAGGCTCCTACGAGCAGTACTTC
>TRBJ1-5|NA|NA|TRBV2
CASKDSTLGPQHF
TGTGCCAGCAAGGACAGTACTTTGGGGCCCCAGCATTTT